This TCR beta chain was captured in a study of identical twins. Germline V lookup: CDR1 SNHLY, CDR2 FYNNEI. The CDR3 loop spans 14 amino acids. V was clipped by 0 bases and J by 11 bases, with 16 bases between them. This clonotype was observed a handful of times. TCRdb fed the 5' RACE reads into MiXCR, producing one record per CDR3 protein. The sample lists around 250,000 distinct CDR3 sequences, 5.5% to 7.5% occurring once. The data were also submitted as part of a second study, on T cells expressing NK-cell markers. Turning to that study: Restriction of sorting to alpha-beta TCR T cells was accomplished in several experiments using an anti-gamma-delta TCR antibody. Of the CD8+ T cell pool in six donors, roughly 1.0-7.0% was accounted for by dominant NKG2C+ clonotypes. Topping the CD3+CD56-NKG2C+ fraction as well were these clonotypes, in several donors.

The clonotype comes from a young woman in good health. This chain uses TRBV2 with TRBJ1-1; D may be TRBD1 (5 bases). Sequencing used CD8+ T cells sorted from blood. The DNA for the CDR3 is TGTGCCAGCAGTGAAGCGCTTGGGACCCCGGGGGCTTTCTTT. As protein: CASSEALGTPGAFF.